These T cell receptor beta chains were read from a single sample in a study of cytomegalovirus exposure and HLA in healthy donors. Produced via immunoSEQ multiplex PCR; TCRdb's table is partial and in-frame only. The table lists about 200,000 clones, around three quarters of them singletons, with roughly a sixth in the top ten. Specimen: PBMCs. These receptors were collected from a middle-aged man in good health and CMV-seronegative. The CDR3 runs from the conserved cysteine through the conserved F or W. Each record gives: J gene, V gene, D gene, clone size, CDR3 protein, CDR3 DNA. D genes are given only for firm matches. Some rows have no size entry. The others give once, few or many, or a class for an expanded clone.

j_gene: TRBJ2-1; v_gene: TRBV7-3; d_gene: -; abundance: -; CDR3aa: CASRARQGDLNEQFF; CDR3nt: TGTGCCAGCAGGGCCCGGCAGGGTGATCTCAATGAGCAGTTCTTC
j_gene: TRBJ1-4; v_gene: TRBV5-1; d_gene: -; abundance: -; CDR3aa: CASSLDRTTNEKLFF; CDR3nt: TGCGCCAGCAGCCTAGACAGAACAACTAATGAAAAACTGTTTTTT
j_gene: TRBJ2-5; v_gene: TRBV5-6; d_gene: TRBD1; abundance: -; CDR3aa: CASRPTGDRLGTQYF; CDR3nt: TGTGCCAGCAGACCCACAGGGGACAGACTCGGGACCCAGTACTTC
j_gene: TRBJ2-7; v_gene: TRBV7-9; d_gene: TRBD1; abundance: -; CDR3aa: CASSFDRGHFYEQYF; CDR3nt: TGTGCCAGCAGCTTCGACAGGGGGCATTTTTACGAGCAGTACTTC
j_gene: TRBJ2-3; v_gene: TRBV7-9; d_gene: TRBD1; abundance: -; CDR3aa: CASSWDSRTDTQYF; CDR3nt: TGTGCCAGCAGCTGGGACAGCCGCACAGATACGCAGTATTTT
j_gene: TRBJ2-2; v_gene: TRBV7-2; d_gene: TRBD2; abundance: few; CDR3aa: CASSSAGTSGGRELFF; CDR3nt: TGTGCCAGCAGCTCTGCCGGGACTAGCGGGGGAAGGGAGCTGTTTTTT
j_gene: TRBJ2-1; v_gene: TRBV6-5; d_gene: -; abundance: -; CDR3aa: CASSYSWTSSYNEQFF; CDR3nt: TGTGCCAGCAGTTACTCGTGGACTTCCAGCTACAATGAGCAGTTCTTC
j_gene: TRBJ2-2; v_gene: TRBV7-9; d_gene: -; abundance: -; CDR3aa: CASSLYRDTGELFF; CDR3nt: TGTGCCAGCAGCCTCTACAGGGATACCGGGGAGCTGTTTTTT
j_gene: TRBJ2-2; v_gene: TRBV28; d_gene: TRBD1; abundance: -; CDR3aa: CASSFLFLATGGSNTGELFF; CDR3nt: TGTGCCAGCAGTTTTTTGTTTTTGGCGACAGGGGGGTCGAACACCGGGGAGCTGTTTTTT
j_gene: TRBJ2-2; v_gene: TRBV19; d_gene: TRBD1; abundance: -; CDR3aa: CASSMERQGAGTGELFF; CDR3nt: TGTGCCAGTAGTATGGAGAGGCAGGGGGCCGGGACCGGGGAGCTGTTTTTT
j_gene: TRBJ2-1; v_gene: TRBV5-1; d_gene: TRBD1; abundance: few; CDR3aa: CASSLAQDRVDRGQFF; CDR3nt: TGCGCCAGCAGCTTGGCCCAAGACAGGGTGGACCGAGGGCAGTTCTTC
j_gene: TRBJ2-7; v_gene: TRBV4-2; d_gene: -; abundance: -; CDR3aa: CASSQEQGSYEQYF; CDR3nt: TGTGCCAGCAGCCAAGAACAGGGTTCCTACGAGCAGTACTTC
j_gene: TRBJ2-7; v_gene: TRBV5-4; d_gene: TRBD1; abundance: -; CDR3aa: CASSPGGQGIDEQYF; CDR3nt: TGTGCCAGCAGCCCAGGCGGACAGGGGATCGACGAGCAGTACTTC
j_gene: TRBJ1-3; v_gene: TRBV30; d_gene: -; abundance: -; CDR3aa: CAWSSSGGSSGNTIYF; CDR3nt: TGTGCCTGGAGTTCCTCCGGCGGGAGCTCTGGAAACACCATATATTTT
j_gene: TRBJ2-7; v_gene: TRBV27; d_gene: TRBD2; abundance: -; CDR3aa: CASSPLGSGGTYEQYF; CDR3nt: TGTGCCAGCAGTCCCCTGGGATCGGGAGGAACCTACGAGCAGTACTTC
j_gene: TRBJ2-7; v_gene: TRBV19; d_gene: -; abundance: -; CDR3aa: CASSLEVTHEQYF; CDR3nt: TGTGCCAGTAGTCTTGAGGTTACCCACGAGCAGTACTTC
j_gene: TRBJ2-7; v_gene: TRBV28; d_gene: -; abundance: few; CDR3aa: CASSPGGYEQYF; CDR3nt: TGTGCCAGCAGCCCAGGAGGGTACGAGCAGTACTTC
j_gene: TRBJ2-1; v_gene: TRBV9; d_gene: TRBD2; abundance: -; CDR3aa: CASSVDLAGGLEQFF; CDR3nt: TGTGCCAGCAGCGTAGATCTAGCGGGAGGGCTTGAGCAGTTCTTC
j_gene: TRBJ1-6; v_gene: TRBV15; d_gene: -; abundance: -; CDR3aa: CATSRDPLLGQNSPLHF; CDR3nt: TGTGCCACCAGCAGAGATCCCCTCCTAGGCCAAAATTCACCCCTCCACTTT
j_gene: TRBJ1-1; v_gene: TRBV5-4; d_gene: TRBD1; abundance: once; CDR3aa: CASSIGQGVYTEAFF; CDR3nt: TGTGCCAGCAGCATAGGACAGGGGGTTTACACTGAAGCTTTCTTT
j_gene: TRBJ1-1; v_gene: TRBV13; d_gene: -; abundance: -; CDR3aa: CASVGRAGSTEAFF; CDR3nt: TGTGCCAGTGTTGGTAGGGCTGGGAGCACTGAAGCTTTCTTT
j_gene: TRBJ2-7; v_gene: TRBV2; d_gene: -; abundance: -; CDR3aa: CASRPRGRGDEQYF; CDR3nt: TGTGCCAGCAGGCCTAGGGGCAGGGGGGACGAGCAGTACTTC
j_gene: TRBJ2-7; v_gene: TRBV5-5; d_gene: -; abundance: -; CDR3aa: CASSIGQFVGSYEQYF; CDR3nt: TGTGCCAGCAGCATCGGACAGTTTGTTGGGTCCTACGAGCAGTACTTC
j_gene: TRBJ2-3; v_gene: TRBV21-1; d_gene: -; abundance: -; CDR3aa: CASNYEHPPRTDTQYF; CDR3nt: TGTGCCAGCAACTACGAACACCCGCCACGCACAGATACGCAGTATTTT